These 17 T cell receptor beta chains share one sample of origin, sequenced in a study of brain metastases from non-small cell lung cancer (dated by TCRdb to the late 2010s). The method behind the library was the immunoSEQ multiplex PCR assay. The clones in this table, taken by TCRdb from immuneACCESS, are in-frame only. Not every clone is retained; where verified, under half of the shortfall comes from an unresolved V gene, and the cause of the rest is unknown. The sample table contains 4,000 to 4,500 clones; only one count was recorded for 75% to 90% of them. The ten top clones hold 6.4% of the sample. The sequencing sample was made of primary lung tumor tissue. Interpreted using the paper, the cell subset or site label stands for: primary lung tumor paired with brain metastasis. The source is a donor aged 40 or over with non-small cell lung cancer.

The chain employs TRBV10-1 and TRBJ2-1; 10 nucleotides align to TRBD2. V shed 3 bases, J shed 6 bases, and the junction held 5 bases outside the gene matches. This CDR3 is 15 amino acids long. Germline values: CDR1 WNHNN, CDR2 SYGVQD (reference sequence). The CDR3 DNA reads as TGCGCCAGCAGTGAACAAGCGGGAGGGCCCAATGAGCAGTTCTTC. Translated: CASSEQAGGPNEQFF.

This clone came up once. Other DNA sequences in the sample encode the same CDR3. This rearrangement joins TRBV5-4 to TRBJ2-6; possible D gene TRBD2, 5 bases. Germline loops: CDR1 SGHNT, CDR2 YYREEE (reference sequence). The V and J ends lost 8 bases and 2 bases respectively, with 11 bases between them. The CDR3 runs to 14 residues. CDR3 nucleotides: TGTGCCAGTAGCGCCCGGGCTGGGGCCAACGTCCTGACTTTC. It encodes CASSARAGANVLTF. The complete variable domain, with remaining parts taken from reference TRBV5-4 and TRBJ2-6, reads ETGVTQSPTHLIKTRGQQVTLRCSSQSGHNTVSWYQQALGQGPQFIFQYYREEENGRGNFPPRFSGLQFPNYSSELNVNALELDDSALYLCASSARAGANVLTFGAGSRLTVL.

The chain joins TRBV23-1 to TRBJ2-6, with unresolved D. TRBV23-1 falls under the ORF class, with uncertain function. The CDR3 has 16 residues. The V end lost 2 bases, the J end lost 1 base, and 9 bases lay between the germline ends. This CDR3 is CASSQRLGSGANVLTF. In nucleotides, the CDR3 is TGCGCCAGCAGTCAAAGGTTAGGGTCTGGGGCCAACGTCCTGACTTTC.

V is TRBV15 and J is TRBJ2-3; 7 bases are shared with TRBD2. With 4 bases clipped from V and 3 bases from J, the junction kept 10 bases outside the gene matches. The CDR3 sequence is 16 residues long. Per germline, CDR1 LNHNV and CDR2 YYDKDF (reference sequence). DNA for the CDR3: TGTGCCACCAGCACCCGTCGCGGGAGATGGACAGATACGCAGTATTTT. As protein: CATSTRRGRWTDTQYF.

This clone was seen only a few times. This specimen includes other DNA sequences encoding the same CDR3. J is TRBJ2-7 and V is TRBV14; D may be TRBD1 or TRBD2 (5 bases each). The V end lost 4 bases, the J end lost 2 bases, and 12 bases lay between the germline ends. Germline-derived CDR1 and CDR2 are SGHDN and FVKESK. The CDR3 sequence is 14 residues long. The CDR3 nucleotides read TGTGCCAGCAGCCCCCCGGGGCTCGCCTACGAGCAGTACTTC. Translating it yields CASSPPGLAYEQYF.

V is TRBV14 and J is TRBJ2-3; D is unclear. The CDR3 is 16 amino acids. V was cut by 4 bases and J by 2 bases, with 16 bases left in between. Looked up from germline, CDR1 is SGHDN and CDR2 is FVKESK. CDR3 residues: CASSPRIGALTDTQYF. The CDR3 region has the DNA TGTGCCAGCAGCCCCCGTATCGGTGCACTCACAGATACGCAGTATTTT. The entire variable domain, with the rest obtained from reference TRBV14 and TRBJ2-3, is as follows: EAGVTQFPSHSVIEKGQTVTLRCDPISGHDNLYWYRRVMGKEIKFLLHFVKESKQDESGMPNNRFLAERTGGTYSTLKVQPAELEDSGVYFCASSPRIGALTDTQYFGPGTRLTVL.

The rearrangement links TRBV4-1 to TRBJ1-4; tentatively, D is TRBD1 (6 bases). Per the germline V gene, CDR1 is MGHRA and CDR2 is YSYEKL. The CDR3 is 17 residues long. V was pared by 0 bases and J by 8 bases, with 19 bases between. The CDR3 DNA reads TGCGCCAGCAGCCAAGATTTGGGGGCCCTGGGACGGGAAAAACTGTTTTTT. Protein: CASSQDLGALGREKLFF.

The rearrangement joins TRBV28 to TRBJ1-1, with D unresolved. CDR3 length: 12 amino acids. Germline lookup yields CDR1 MDHEN and CDR2 SYDVKM. V was cut by 7 bases and J by 3 bases, with 9 bases left in between. In DNA, the CDR3 is TGTGCCAGCAAGCCCGGTTACACTGAAGCTTTCTTT. It is translated as CASKPGYTEAFF.

This chain connects TRBV28 to TRBJ1-3; D perhaps matches TRBD1 (6 bases). The CDR3 totals 14 residues. Looked up from germline, CDR1 is MDHEN and CDR2 is SYDVKM. The ends were cut back, 7 bases at V and 6 bases at J, with 16 bases in the middle. CDR3 sequence (DNA): TGTGCCAGCAAAAGGTTCGGGGGGCTAAACACCATATATTTT. It is translated as CASKRFGGLNTIYF.

The rearrangement links TRBV4-3 to TRBJ2-2, with TRBD2 identical over 9 bases. With V trimmed by 0 bases and J by 1 base, 6 bases remained unmatched. The CDR3 is 18 residues long. Germline V gene lookup returns CDR1 LGHNA and CDR2 YSLEER. The CDR3 sequence: CASSQDLGAGGNTGELFF. CDR3 nucleotides: TGCGCCAGCAGCCAAGATTTAGGAGCGGGGGGGAACACCGGGGAGCTGTTTTTT.

As concerns this clone: One end of the junction fails to match germline, which may point to a read error. The rearrangement links TRBV7-2 to TRBJ2-5; tentative D call: TRBD1 (5 bases). The germline CDR1 and CDR2 sequences are SGHTA and FQGNSA. The CDR3 consists of 15 residues. The CDR3 DNA is TGTGCCAGCAGCCTTAGCAGGGTTGAAAAAGAGACCCAATACTTC. It is translated as CASSLSRVEKETQYF.

This clone was recorded once. This rearrangement joins TRBV9 to TRBJ2-7; D possibly corresponds to TRBD2 (5 bases). Trimming shortened V by 6 bases and J by 4 bases, and 17 bases separated the two germline ends. This CDR3 spans 14 amino acids. In germline, CDR1 is SGDLS, CDR2 YYNGEE. The CDR3 loop reads CASNEDGKPYEQYF. CDR3 bases: TGTGCCAGCAACGAAGACGGGAAGCCTTACGAGCAGTACTTC.

The gene calls are TRBV6-1 and TRBJ2-3; 7 nucleotides line up with TRBD2. V gave up 3 bases and J gave up 4 bases; unmatched junction bases: 4. CDR1 and CDR2 (germline): MNHNS, SASEGT. This CDR3 contains 14 residues. In DNA, the CDR3 is TGTGCCAGCAGTGAGCGGACTAGTGCAGATACGCAGTATTTT. It codes for CASSERTSADTQYF.

The V call is TRBV2, the J call TRBJ2-7; TRBD2 might be the D (5 bases). The CDR3 has 16 amino acids. V lost 3 bases to trimming and J lost 3 bases, with 18 bases between them. The V gene's germline CDR1 is SNHLY and CDR2 FYNNEI. The CDR3: CASSEPRRVGLYEQYF. The DNA for the CDR3 is TGTGCCAGCAGTGAGCCTCGGCGGGTCGGGCTCTACGAGCAGTACTTC. The entire variable domain, with the rest obtained from reference TRBV2 and TRBJ2-7, is as follows: EPEVTQTPSHQVTQMGQEVILRCVPISNHLYFYWYRQILGQKVEFLVSFYNNEISEKSEIFDDQFSVERPDGSNFTLKIRSTKLEDSAMYFCASSEPRRVGLYEQYFGPGTRLTVT.

This clone occurred once. The chain employs TRBV7-9 and TRBJ2-2; D unclear. V was clipped by 4 bases and J by 7 bases, with 16 bases between them. CDR1 and CDR2 from the germline V gene are SEHNR and FQNEAQ (reference sequence). This CDR3 has 15 amino acids. CDR3 sequence (DNA): TGTGCCAGCAGCTCCTACGCCTTTGGTATCGGGGAGCTGTTTTTT. It yields the protein CASSSYAFGIGELFF. Based on the CDR3 plus reference TRBV7-9 and TRBJ2-2, the full variable domain is DTGVSQNPRHKITKRGQNVTFRCDPISEHNRLYWYRQTLGQGPEFLTYFQNEAQLEKSRLLSDRFSAERPKGSFSTLEIQRTEQGDSAMYLCASSSYAFGIGELFFGEGSRLTVL.

The chain joins TRBV2 to TRBJ2-1; 8 bases map to TRBD2. Germline values: CDR1 SNHLY, CDR2 FYNNEI. The length of the CDR3 is 15 residues. Trimming cost V 3 bases and J 13 bases; bases outside gene matches: 14. CDR3 residues: CASSEAGGPVLDQFF. In nucleotides, the CDR3 is TGTGCCAGCAGTGAGGCGGGAGGCCCTGTACTTGACCAGTTCTTC. Using reference TRBV2 and TRBJ2-1 for the parts outside the CDR3, the full variable domain is EPEVTQTPSHQVTQMGQEVILRCVPISNHLYFYWYRQILGQKVEFLVSFYNNEISEKSEIFDDQFSVERPDGSNFTLKIRSTKLEDSAMYFCASSEAGGPVLDQFFGPGTRLTVL.

The CDR3 region has the DNA TGCGCCAGCAGCGGGCTCCCATCGACTGGAGGCGAGCAGTACTTC. Translation gives CASSGLPSTGGEQYF. This rearrangement joins TRBV5-1 to TRBJ2-7; D is possibly TRBD2 (5 bases). V shed 4 bases and J shed 6 bases, with 20 bases lying between them. Germline loops: CDR1 SGHRS, CDR2 YFSETQ. The CDR3 runs 15 residues.